A selection of T cell receptor beta chains follows, all from one sample in a study of spatial heterogeneity in lung cancer. MiXCR, applied by TCRdb to the 5' RACE reads, yields one record per CDR3 protein. The sample holds some 55,000 distinct CDR3 sequences, roughly 6.4% seen once. Sample: PBMCs, taken at surgery. The receptor source for this set is a female donor with early-stage non-small cell lung cancer. CDR3s include the opening cysteine and the closing phenylalanine or tryptophan. Fields, in order: clone size, J gene, D gene, V gene, CDR3 DNA, CDR3 protein. A D gene is named only where the DNA matches it firmly. Clone size appears in some rows only: once, few, many, or a class for an expanded clone.

. TRBJ2-7 TRBD2 TRBV5-1 TGCGCCAGCAGCGTCTGGGGAGGGGAGCAGTACTTC CASSVWGGEQYF
many TRBJ1-4 . TRBV20-1 TGCAGTGCTGCCTCCGCAACTAATGAAAAACTGTTTTTT CSAASATNEKLFF
. TRBJ2-3 . TRBV15 TGTGCCACCAGCAGAGATCTGGGGGGGGGCACCCTCCTTCAGTATTTT CATSRDLGGGTLLQYF
many TRBJ2-1 TRBD2 TRBV29-1 TGCAGCGTTAACCTAGCGGGGGCCCCCTACAATGAGCAGTTCTTC CSVNLAGAPYNEQFF
many TRBJ1-4 . TRBV5-6 TGTGCCAGCAGCTATTCAGGGTTCCCGAATGAAAAACTGTTTTTT CASSYSGFPNEKLFF
few TRBJ2-1 TRBD2 TRBV3-1 TGTGCCAGCAGCCTTACCCTAGCGGGACACAATGAGCAGTTCTTC CASSLTLAGHNEQFF
many TRBJ2-1 . TRBV4-1 TGCGCCAGCAGCCAAGATCAAGAGCCGGGACGGGGTCCTTTC CASSQDQEPGRGPF
many TRBJ1-1 . TRBV7-2 TGTGCCAGCAGCCCCATGAGAAGGGGCACTGAAGCTTTCTTT CASSPMRRGTEAFF
few TRBJ1-4 . TRBV9 TGTGCCAGCAGCGTAGAAGGAGGGTTAAATGAAAAACTGTTTTTT CASSVEGGLNEKLFF
many TRBJ2-3 . TRBV20-1 TGCAGTGCTAGAGACCGCACCCCTAGCACAGATACGCAGTATTTT CSARDRTPSTDTQYF
few TRBJ1-1 . TRBV5-1 TGCGCCAGCAGCTTGGGAGGGGGGCCCGCTGAAGCTTTCTTT CASSLGGGPAEAFF
few TRBJ1-1 TRBD1 TRBV3-1 TGTGCCAGCAGCCGGGACAGCTTTACTGAAGCTTTCTTT CASSRDSFTEAFF
many TRBJ2-1 . TRBV11-3 TGTGCCAGCAGCTTAGATCTGGAGCAGTTCTTC CASSLDLEQFF
. TRBJ1-3 . TRBV7-7 TGTGCTAGCAGCTCTGACCTGGGAAACACCATATATTTT CASSSDLGNTIYF
few TRBJ1-1 . TRBV7-9 TGTGCCAGCAGTTTCGACGGGTGGACTGAAGCTTTCTTT CASSFDGWTEAFF
. TRBJ1-1 . TRBV12-5 TGTGCTAGTGCCCGGGACACAAATGAAGCTTTCTTT CASARDTNEAFF
many TRBJ2-5 TRBD2 TRBV3-1 TGTGCCAGCAGCCAAAGCAAACTAGCGGGAGGGGGCGAGACCCAGTACTTC CASSQSKLAGGGETQYF
many TRBJ2-1 TRBD2 TRBV2 TGTGCCAGCAGTGGAGCGGGGTCTTCGAGCTCCTACAATGAGCAGTTCTTC CASSGAGSSSSYNEQFF
few TRBJ1-1 . TRBV6-1 TGTGCCAGCAGTGAGGGACCCTGGACTGAAGCTTTCTTT CASSEGPWTEAFF
. TRBJ1-3 . TRBV12-3/TRBV12-4 TGTGCCAGCAGCTTACGGACAGTTAGAGCCTCTGGAAACACCATATATTTT CASSLRTVRASGNTIYF
. TRBJ2-5 . TRBV29-1 TGCAGCGCCGGTCTGGATCGAGAGACCCAGTACTTC CSAGLDRETQYF
many TRBJ1-2 TRBD1 TRBV6-5 TGTGCCAGTCATCCAAGCCCGGGACAGGGCTACACCTTC CASHPSPGQGYTF